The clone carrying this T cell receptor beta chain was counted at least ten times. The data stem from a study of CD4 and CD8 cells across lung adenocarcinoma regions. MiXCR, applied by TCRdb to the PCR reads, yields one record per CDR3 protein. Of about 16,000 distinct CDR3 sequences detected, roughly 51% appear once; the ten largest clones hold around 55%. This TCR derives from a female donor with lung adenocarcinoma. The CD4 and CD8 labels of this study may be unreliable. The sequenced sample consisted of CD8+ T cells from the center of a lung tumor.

CDR3 loop: CASSFGAGVGVTQYF. The CDR3 DNA reads TGTGCCAGCAGTTTTGGAGCGGGAGTAGGGGTGACCCAGTACTTC. The chain uses TRBV27 and TRBJ2-5, with TRBD2 matching over 8 bases. The trim removed 3 bases at V and 7 bases at J, leaving 10 bases unmatched. Germline-derived CDR1 and CDR2 are MNHEY and SMNVEV (reference sequence). The CDR3 runs 15 residues.